The rows below give T cell receptor beta chains drawn from one sample of a study of identical twins. MiXCR, applied by TCRdb to the 5' RACE reads, yields one record per CDR3 protein. Of about 200,000 distinct CDR3 sequences listed, more than 6.5% were seen once; the top ten hold 1.9%. These data were also reused for a study on yellow fever vaccine responses in identical twins.

Sequenced: memory (CD45RO+) T cells sorted from blood. The receptors derive from a woman aged 18-35 years in good health. The CDR3 runs from the conserved cysteine through the conserved F or W. Each record gives: J gene, D gene, V gene, clone size, CDR3 DNA, CDR3 protein. A D gene is named only where the DNA matches it firmly. The size of a clone is reported for some rows only, either as once, few or many, or as a class for expanded clones.

TRBJ1-5	-	TRBV6-2/TRBV6-3	-	TGTGCCAGCAGTTACTCGGGGGCAGGGGATTCCAGGTCCCAGCATTTT	CASSYSGAGDSRSQHF
TRBJ1-1	-	TRBV3-1	many	TGTGCCAGCAGACCGACAGGGAACACTGAAGCTTTCTTT	CASRPTGNTEAFF
TRBJ1-4	-	TRBV10-3	-	TGTGCCATCAGTGAGGGGGGCGCTGGTGAAAAACTGTTTTTT	CAISEGGAGEKLFF
TRBJ2-5	TRBD2	TRBV24-1	few	TGTGCCACCAGTGACCCCGGCGGGAGGGCCGTAGAGACCCAGTACTTC	CATSDPGGRAVETQYF
TRBJ2-1	-	TRBV15	-	TGTGCCACCAGCAGAGTACTAGCCTCCAATGAGCAGTTCTTC	CATSRVLASNEQFF
TRBJ1-1	-	TRBV5-1	-	TGCGCCAGCAGAAGTGACAGAGAGAACACTGAAGCTTTCTTT	CASRSDRENTEAFF
TRBJ1-3	-	TRBV5-1	-	TGCGCCAGCAGCTTGCTGGGGAACTCTGGAAACACCATATATTTT	CASSLLGNSGNTIYF
TRBJ2-1	TRBD2	TRBV29-1	many	TGCAGCGTTGCCCCAGCGGGGGGTTTCGATGAGCAGTTCTTC	CSVAPAGGFDEQFF
TRBJ1-2	-	TRBV7-9	many	TGTGCCAGCAGCTTAGTGCCGGATACTAACTATGGCTACACCTTC	CASSLVPDTNYGYTF
TRBJ2-7	-	TRBV6-5	-	TGTGCCAGCAGTTACTCGGACGAAGGGGAGGCGCAGTACTTC	CASSYSDEGEAQYF
TRBJ1-1	-	TRBV20-1	many	TGCAGTGCCTCCGGGCCAAAGAACACTGAAGCTTTCTTT	CSASGPKNTEAFF
TRBJ1-1	-	TRBV12-3/TRBV12-4	many	TGTGCCAGCAGTTTGTTAGACACCTACACTGAAGCTTTCTTT	CASSLLDTYTEAFF
TRBJ1-5	-	TRBV29-1	many	TGCAGCGTTGAATGGCAGGTGGGTCAGCCCCAGCATTTT	CSVEWQVGQPQHF
TRBJ2-3	-	TRBV14	-	TGTGCCAGCTCAACCCTTAACCCTAAAGATACGCAGTATTTT	CASSTLNPKDTQYF
TRBJ2-3	TRBD2	TRBV5-1	-	TGCGCCAGCAGCTTTATGACTAGCGGTAGCACAGATACGCAGTATTTT	CASSFMTSGSTDTQYF
TRBJ1-5	-	TRBV20-1	few	TGCAGTGCTAGTAGCTCCGGGGGAGGGCAGCCCCAGCATTTT	CSASSSGGGQPQHF
TRBJ2-5	-	TRBV7-2	-	TGTGCCAGCAGCGTGACTAGTCCAGCCCTAGAGCAGACCCAGTACTTC	CASSVTSPALEQTQYF
TRBJ2-2	TRBD1	TRBV7-8	many	TGTGCCAGCAGCAACCCCCAGGGGGCGGATACTACCGGGGAGCTGTTTTTT	CASSNPQGADTTGELFF
TRBJ2-2	-	TRBV5-1	many	TGCGCCAGCAGCTCCTCCGGCAGGGGAGGTGACACCGGGGAGCTGTTTTTT	CASSSSGRGGDTGELFF
TRBJ1-3	TRBD1	TRBV28	once	TGTGCCAGCAGTTCCATCCCGGGACAGCGCTACTCTGGAAACACCATATATTTT	CASSSIPGQRYSGNTIYF